The next 22 T cell receptor beta chains were all read from a single sample in a study of CD8 T cells in ankylosing spondylitis. TCRdb re-called the 5' RACE reads with MiXCR, one entry per CDR3 protein. The repertoire consists of a few hundred thousand distinct CDR3 sequences, with under 14% occurring once and the leading ten covering around 8.4%. The specimen was blood, either unsorted or a sorted T cell fraction (not recorded which). Receptors were obtained from a female donor with ankylosing spondylitis or in good health (not recorded which).

This clonotype was observed a handful of times. Here the CDR3 DNA reads TGTGCCAGCAGCCCCTTCGGCGGGGGGAACACCGGGGAGCTGTTTTTT. Its translation is CASSPFGGGNTGELFF. The genes are TRBV5-6 and TRBJ2-2; 7 bases match TRBD2. V was pared by 4 bases and J by 1 base, with 7 bases of the junction left unmatched. In germline, CDR1 is SGHDT, CDR2 YYEEEE. The CDR3 consists of 16 residues.

There are many counts of this clonotype. V gene TRBV7-6 combines with J gene TRBJ2-1, with D unresolved. Germline CDR1 is SGHVS and CDR2 is FNYEAQ. V lost 1 base to trimming and J lost 2 bases, with 12 bases between them. The length of the CDR3 is 16 residues. Written as DNA, the CDR3 is TGTGCCAGCAGCTTAGGGGGATTAGGCACCTACAATGAGCAGTTCTTC. It translates to CASSLGGLGTYNEQFF.

The chain employs TRBV28 and TRBJ2-1; D is uncertain. This CDR3 has 13 amino acids. Germline CDR1 is MDHEN and CDR2 is SYDVKM. Trimming pared 5 bases from V and 4 bases from J, leaving 9 bases between. In nucleotides, the CDR3 is TGTGCCAGCAGTCTAGGGAATTACAATGAGCAGTTCTTC. Its protein is CASSLGNYNEQFF.

The V and J genes are TRBV24-1 and TRBJ2-2; D not certain. The CDR3 has 16 residues. Germline CDR1 KGHDR, CDR2 SFDVKD. With 1 base removed from V and 0 bases from J, the gap between germline ends came to 8 bases. CDR3 coding DNA: TGTGCCACCAGTGATTTTGTGGGGTCGAACACCGGGGAGCTGTTTTTT. The encoded protein is CATSDFVGSNTGELFF.

This clonotype was seen at least ten times. This sequence joins TRBV5-5 and TRBJ1-1; D ambiguous. This CDR3 has 16 residues. The V end was cut by 0 bases, the J end by 1 base, with 13 bases between. Germline V lookup: CDR1 SGHKS, CDR2 YYEKEE (reference sequence). The DNA of the CDR3 is TGTGCCAGCAGCTTGGATTGGGCAAAGGCGAACACTGAAGCTTTCTTT. Its translation: CASSLDWAKANTEAFF. The whole variable domain, filled in from reference TRBV5-5 and TRBJ1-1, reads DAGVTQSPTHLIKTRGQQVTLRCSPISGHKSVSWYQQVLGQGPQFIFQYYEKEERGRGNFPDRFSARQFPNYSSELNVNALLLGDSALYLCASSLDWAKANTEAFFGQGTRLTVV.

This rearrangement joins TRBV6-5 to TRBJ2-1; 7 nucleotides match TRBD2. V trimming: 4 bases; J trimming: 4 bases; junction bases outside the gene matches: 10. Per the germline V gene, CDR1 is MNHEY and CDR2 is SVGAGI. The CDR3 is made up of 16 amino acids. The CDR3 bases are TGTGCCAGCAGTTTCCTAGTGGGAGGGCCTTACAATGAGCAGTTCTTC. It is translated as CASSFLVGGPYNEQFF.

This clonotype was seen ten or more times. J is TRBJ1-2 and V is TRBV28, with D perhaps matching TRBD1 (5 bases). The ends were cut back, 6 bases at V and 0 bases at J, with 11 bases in the middle. Germline-derived CDR1 and CDR2 are MDHEN and SYDVKM. The CDR3 has 14 amino acids. CDR3 in amino acids: CASSLGRTNYGYTF. The DNA for the CDR3 is TGTGCCAGCAGCTTGGGACGGACTAACTATGGCTACACCTTC.

This clonotype was counted many times. V usage is TRBV20-1 and J usage is TRBJ1-5; TRBD1 agrees at 10 bases. This CDR3 region has 16 residues. Germline V gene lookup returns CDR1 DFQATT and CDR2 SNEGSKA (reference sequence). The junction had 11 bases not matched to a gene; V was cut back by 4 bases and J by 5 bases. The CDR3 bases are TGCAGTGCTACGAATGCTGGGACAGGGGATTATCAGCCCCAGCATTTT. Translated: CSATNAGTGDYQPQHF.

On this clonotype itself: Germline and junction disagree at one end, which may indicate a read error. This rearrangement joins TRBV15 to TRBJ2-7; 8 bases fit TRBD2. The CDR3 spans 15 residues. Per germline, CDR1 LNHNV and CDR2 YYDKDF (reference sequence). The CDR3 sequence: CATSRKSGRVYVQYF. The CDR3 DNA follows: TGTGCCACCAGCAGGAAAAGCGGGAGAGTTTACGTGCAGTACTTC. Full variable domain (remainder filled in from reference TRBV15 and TRBJ2-7): DAMVIQNPRYQVTQFGKPVTLSCSQTLNHNVMYWYQQKSSQAPKLLFHYYDKDFNNEADTPDNFQSRRPNTSFCFLDIRSPGLGDTAMYLCATSRKSGRVYVQYFGPGTRLTVT.

Comment on this clonotype: Possible read error: a much larger clone is one base away. This rearrangement joins TRBV7-3 to TRBJ2-1; TRBD1 matches at 7 bases. This CDR3 comprises 15 residues. CDR1 is SGHTA and CDR2 is FQGTGA in the germline V gene. The CDR3 DNA reads TGTGCCAGCAGCGGAGGACAGGAAACTTACAATGAGCATTTCTTC. Protein: CASSGGQETYNEHFF.

The chain links TRBV5-1 to TRBJ2-1; D may be TRBD1 (5 bases). The CDR3 consists of 15 residues. Germline CDR1 reads SGHRS; CDR2 reads YFSETQ. V dropped 7 bases and J dropped 8 bases, with 22 bases sitting between them. The CDR3 here is CASQVGQGLIYEQFF. CDR3 sequence (DNA): TGCGCCAGCCAGGTAGGGCAGGGCTTGATCTATGAGCAGTTCTTC.

Concerning this clonotype: A read error may be the cause here, since a much bigger clone is one base away. The chain has TRBV5-5 and TRBJ1-3, with D uncertain. Germline CDR1 SGHKS, CDR2 YYEKEE (reference sequence). Trimming cost V 2 bases and J 4 bases, with 16 bases left between them. This CDR3 contains 16 residues. CDR3 loop: CASSFASMAGGNTIYF. CDR3 bases: TGTGCCAGCAGCTTTGCTTCGATGGCCGGAGGAAACACCATATATTTT.

V usage is TRBV9 and J usage is TRBJ2-7; 7 bases align to TRBD2. The CDR3 spans 15 residues. V lost 4 bases to trimming and J lost 0 bases; unmatched junction nucleotides: 7. Germline V gene sequence: CDR1 SGDLS, CDR2 YYNGEE. The CDR3 DNA reads as TGTGCCAGCAGCCAACTGGGGGGGAACTCCTACGAGCAGTACTTC. It specifies CASSQLGGNSYEQYF. The entire variable domain, with the rest obtained from reference TRBV9 and TRBJ2-7, is as follows: DSGVTQTPKHLITATGQRVTLRCSPRSGDLSVYWYQQSLDQGLQFLIQYYNGEERAKGNILERFSAQQFPDLHSELNLSSLELGDSALYFCASSQLGGNSYEQYFGPGTRLTVT.

This clonotype was detected ten times or more. V is TRBV5-1 and J is TRBJ2-5; 9 nucleotides agree with TRBD1. V lost 2 bases and J lost 5; bases outside the gene matches: 13. Germline loops: CDR1 SGHRS, CDR2 YFSETQ. The CDR3 covers 17 residues. The DNA of the CDR3 is TGCGCCAGCAGCTTCGTATCCGCCTGGGACAGGGATGAGACCCAGTACTTC. Translated, it gives CASSFVSAWDRDETQYF.

In its sample, this clonotype was seen a few times. The V and J genes are TRBV18 and TRBJ1-1, with 7 bases aligning to TRBD1. The germline gives CDR1 KGHSH, CDR2 LQKENI. The CDR3 consists of 14 residues. Trimming removed 3 bases from V and 6 bases from J; junction bases left unmatched: 7. The CDR3 sequence: CASSPPQTGPEAFF. The CDR3 DNA reads TGTGCCAGCTCACCCCCACAGACAGGGCCTGAAGCTTTCTTT.

This clonotype was detected ten times or more. V and J are TRBV20-1 and TRBJ1-5; 9 bases agree with TRBD1. Germline values: CDR1 DFQATT, CDR2 SNEGSKA (reference sequence). This CDR3 has 14 residues. J lost 3 bases, V lost 4 bases, and 4 bases had no gene match. CDR3 sequence reads: CSATQGALNQPQHF. CDR3 nucleotides: TGCAGTGCTACACAGGGGGCCCTCAATCAGCCCCAGCATTTT.

This clonotype has more than one count but fewer than ten. The chain has TRBV29-1 and TRBJ2-3; maybe TRBD2 (5 bases). The CDR3 is 12 residues long. The germline V gene has CDR1 SQVTM and CDR2 ANQGSEA. Deletions cut 5 bases from V and 5 bases from J, with 11 bases between. The CDR3 DNA reads TGCAGCGTTCGGGGTGGCGTAGATACGCAGTATTTT. This translates into CSVRGGVDTQYF.

This clonotype was observed at least ten times. The chain is built from TRBV20-1 and TRBJ2-7; 8 bases line up with TRBD2. The length of the CDR3 is 13 residues. CDR1 and CDR2 from the germline V gene are DFQATT and SNEGSKA (reference sequence). V trimming: 5 bases; J trimming: 6 bases; junction bases outside the gene matches: 9. The CDR3 DNA sequence: TGCAGTGCTCCATGGGGGACTAGGGGCGAGCAGTACTTC. As protein: CSAPWGTRGEQYF.

J is TRBJ2-1 and V is TRBV25-1, with a tentative D call TRBD2 (5 bases). CDR1 MGHDK and CDR2 SYGVNS come from the germline V gene. V lost 6 bases and J lost 3, with 15 bases in between. This CDR3 is built from 15 residues. CDR3 sequence: CASRDQSGNYNEQFF. CDR3 coding DNA: TGTGCCAGCAGGGATCAGAGCGGAAACTACAATGAGCAGTTCTTC. The full variable domain, with the rest looked up from reference TRBV25-1 and TRBJ2-1, is EADIYQTPRYLVIGTGKKITLECSQTMGHDKMYWYQQDPGMELHLIHYSYGVNSTEKGDLSSESTVSRIRTEHFPLTLESARPSHTSQYLCASRDQSGNYNEQFFGPGTRLTVL.

The chain employs TRBV12-3 or TRBV12-4 and TRBJ2-7, with 8 bases lining up with TRBD1. Trimming removed 0 bases from V and 3 bases from J; junction bases left unmatched: 4. CDR3 length equals 15 residues. The CDR3 DNA sequence: TGTGCCAGCAGTTTAGCAGGACAGGGACTCTACGAGCAGTACTTC. This translates into CASSLAGQGLYEQYF.

This clonotype was seen repeatedly, ten times or more. The rearrangement uses TRBV20-1 and TRBJ2-3; 15 bases align to TRBD2. CDR3 length: 19 residues. V shed 0 bases and J 0 bases; nucleotides not matched to a gene: 7. The germline CDR1 and CDR2 sequences are DFQATT and SNEGSKA (reference sequence). Here the CDR3 DNA reads TGCAGTGCTAGAGATACGGGACTAGCGGGGGGCCCTAGCACAGATACGCAGTATTTT. Translation gives CSARDTGLAGGPSTDTQYF.

This clonotype was counted many times. The V gene is TRBV20-1, the J gene TRBJ1-5; 12 nucleotides line up with TRBD1. The CDR3 has 14 amino acids. Germline-derived CDR1 and CDR2 are DFQATT and SNEGSKA (reference sequence). V lost 6 bases and J lost 2; bases outside the gene matches: 2. The CDR3 nucleotides are TGCAGTGCGGGGACAGGGGGCGGCAATCAGCCCCAGCATTTT. It yields the protein CSAGTGGGNQPQHF.